The 25 T cell receptor beta chains below were found in one sample sequenced in a study of blood T cell repertoires in COVID-19. Sequenced by immunoSEQ multiplex PCR; TCRdb stores in-frame clones only, minus some. The table shows a few hundred thousand clones, with approximately 86% occurring only once. The specimen sequenced was peripheral blood. The receptors were sampled from a woman aged 45-60 years with COVID-19, enrolled during active disease.

J is TRBJ2-7 and V is TRBV25-1, with D possibly being TRBD2 (7 bases). The CDR3 covers 14 residues. Trimming removed 3 bases at V and 3 bases at J, with 12 bases between. Germline V lookup: CDR1 MGHDK, CDR2 SYGVNS. The CDR3 loop is CASSDHGGLYEQYF. The CDR3 bases are TGTGCCAGCAGTGACCACGGGGGGCTCTACGAGCAGTACTTC.

The chain links TRBV11-3 to TRBJ2-7; weak D call: TRBD1 (6 bases). CDR3 length: 17 amino acids. The V gene's germline CDR1 is SGHNT and CDR2 YENEEA. V shed 1 base and J shed 2 bases, with 18 bases lying between them. The CDR3 bases are TGTGCCAGCAGCTTAGTTCAGGGGCTGTCGCAAACCTACGAGCAGTACTTC. As protein: CASSLVQGLSQTYEQYF.

The chain combines TRBV30 with TRBJ1-6; TRBD1 matches at 11 bases. Unmatched junction bases numbered 5, after V lost 0 bases and J lost 7 bases. This CDR3 contains 16 residues. Looked up from germline, CDR1 is GTSNPN and CDR2 is SVGIG (reference sequence). The CDR3 loop reads CAWSVPGTGGNSPLHF. In nucleotides, the CDR3 is TGTGCCTGGAGTGTACCCGGGACAGGGGGAAATTCACCCCTCCACTTT.

The V call is TRBV30, the J call TRBJ1-4, with no clear D. From germline, CDR1 is GTSNPN and CDR2 SVGIG (reference sequence). The CDR3 totals 13 residues. Trimming cost V 4 bases and J 8 bases, with 14 bases left between them. The CDR3 DNA follows: TGTGCCTGGAACCGGGAGGGAGGAGAAAAACTGTTTTTT. Encoded protein: CAWNREGGEKLFF.

This chain connects TRBV3-1 (or the pseudogene TRBV3-2) to TRBJ2-1, with 11 bases lining up with TRBD2. V shed 4 bases, J shed 6 bases, and the junction held 5 bases outside the gene matches. The CDR3 length is 15 residues. Germline values: CDR1 LGHDT, CDR2 YNNKEL (reference sequence). As DNA, the CDR3 is TGTGCCAGCAGCCTTCCGGGACTAGCGGTCAATGAGCAGTTCTTC. Protein product: CASSLPGLAVNEQFF.

The genes are TRBV11-3 and TRBJ2-2; D is perhaps TRBD2 (5 bases). The V gene lost 5 bases and the J gene lost 7 bases, with 14 bases spanning the gap. The CDR3 spans 14 residues. In germline, CDR1 is SGHNT, CDR2 YENEEA. The CDR3 here is CASSPGMIIGELFF. The CDR3 nucleotides read TGTGCCAGCAGCCCGGGAATGATTATCGGGGAGCTGTTTTTT.

The chain recombines TRBV11-2 with TRBJ2-7; TRBD1 agrees at 9 bases. Germline V gives CDR1 SGHAT, CDR2 FQNNGV. V lost 2 bases, J lost 3 bases, and 5 bases stayed unmatched. The CDR3 loop spans 15 amino acids. The CDR3 sequence is CASSLTGQGFYEQYF. DNA for the CDR3: TGTGCCAGCAGCTTAACGGGACAGGGTTTCTACGAGCAGTACTTC.

This rearrangement joins TRBV28 to TRBJ2-7; the match to TRBD1 covers 7 bases. Looked up from germline, CDR1 is MDHEN and CDR2 is SYDVKM. J gave up 2 bases and V 7 bases, and 5 bases lay outside the gene matches. The CDR3 consists of 13 residues. The CDR3 spells CASNHQGAYEQYV. CDR3 DNA: TGTGCCAGCAATCATCAGGGGGCCTACGAGCAGTACGTC.

The chain carries TRBV7-2 and TRBJ2-5, with D perhaps TRBD2 (7 bases). CDR3 size: 17 residues. V lost 0 bases to trimming and J lost 9 bases, with 23 bases between them. Germline V lookup: CDR1 SGHTA, CDR2 FQGNSA. CDR3: CASSLATRRGRPGAQYF. CDR3 in DNA: TGTGCCAGCAGCTTAGCGACAAGGCGGGGGCGCCCGGGGGCCCAGTACTTC.

CDR3 DNA: TGTGCCAGCAGCTTCCCTGTTAGTTGGGGGGACCGTAACAATGAGCAGTTCTTC. Translation: CASSFPVSWGDRNNEQFF. This chain connects TRBV5-4 to TRBJ2-1, with D perhaps TRBD2 (6 bases). Germline CDR1 reads SGHNT; CDR2 reads YYREEE (reference sequence). Trimming removed 2 bases from V and 5 bases from J, with 23 bases in between. The CDR3 covers 18 residues. Complete variable domain (other parts from reference TRBV5-4 and TRBJ2-1): ETGVTQSPTHLIKTRGQQVTLRCSSQSGHNTVSWYQQALGQGPQFIFQYYREEENGRGNFPPRFSGLQFPNYSSELNVNALELDDSALYLCASSFPVSWGDRNNEQFFGPGTRLTVL.

The rearrangement uses TRBV2 and TRBJ1-2; D gene unclear. CDR3 size: 15 residues. Per germline, CDR1 SNHLY and CDR2 FYNNEI. With 1 base removed from V and 5 bases from J, the gap between germline ends came to 14 bases. The CDR3 nucleotides are TGTGCCAGCAGTGAAGTGGCGGCACCTATTTATGGCTACACCTTC. This sequence encodes CASSEVAAPIYGYTF.

V usage is TRBV5-4 and J usage is TRBJ1-1; D is unclear. Germline loops: CDR1 SGHNT, CDR2 YYREEE (reference sequence). This CDR3 comprises 15 residues. The V gene lost 2 bases and the J gene lost 3 bases, with 14 bases spanning the gap. As DNA, the CDR3 is TGTGCCAGCAGCTTAACCCGGGTAATGGACACTGAAGCTTTCTTT. As protein: CASSLTRVMDTEAFF. The full variable domain, its missing parts supplied by reference TRBV5-4 and TRBJ1-1, is ETGVTQSPTHLIKTRGQQVTLRCSSQSGHNTVSWYQQALGQGPQFIFQYYREEENGRGNFPPRFSGLQFPNYSSELNVNALELDDSALYLCASSLTRVMDTEAFFGQGTRLTVV.

The rearrangement joins TRBV7-9 to TRBJ2-3, with D possibly TRBD2 on 6 matching bases. In germline, CDR1 is SEHNR, CDR2 FQNEAQ (reference sequence). Trimming shortened V by 3 bases and J by 6 bases, and 13 bases separated the two germline ends. This CDR3 is 14 amino acids long. CDR3 residues: CASSFGLPGDTQYF. In DNA form, the CDR3 reads TGTGCCAGCAGCTTCGGACTACCTGGGGATACGCAGTATTTT.

This chain uses TRBV18 with TRBJ1-1, with TRBD1 matching over 10 bases. The CDR3 length is 15 residues. V lost 8 bases, J lost 1 base, and 7 bases stayed unmatched. Germline V gene lookup returns CDR1 KGHSH and CDR2 LQKENI. DNA for the CDR3: TGTGCCAGCACAAGGACAGGGGGGTCGAACACTGAAGCTTTCTTT. As protein: CASTRTGGSNTEAFF.

This rearrangement joins TRBV9 to TRBJ1-1; 11 bases line up with TRBD1. CDR1 is SGDLS and CDR2 is YYNGEE in the germline V gene. J was trimmed by 1 base and V by 5 bases; bases with no gene match: 10. This CDR3 contains 17 residues. The CDR3 sequence is CASRPFPGQGGNTEAFF. CDR3 bases: TGTGCCAGCAGGCCATTTCCGGGACAGGGGGGGAACACTGAAGCTTTCTTT. The whole variable domain, remainder taken from reference TRBV9 and TRBJ1-1, is DSGVTQTPKHLITATGQRVTLRCSPRSGDLSVYWYQQSLDQGLQFLIQYYNGEERAKGNILERFSAQQFPDLHSELNLSSLELGDSALYFCASRPFPGQGGNTEAFFGQGTRLTVV.

The gene calls are TRBV7-2 and TRBJ2-3, with TRBD2 matching 8 bases. This CDR3 is 17 amino acids long. Germline CDR1 reads SGHTA; CDR2 reads FQGNSA. Trimming cost V 2 bases and J 5 bases; bases outside gene matches: 12. The CDR3 sequence is CASSLRRGVRGGDTQYF. The CDR3 DNA reads as TGTGCCAGCAGCTTAAGGCGGGGGGTCCGCGGGGGAGATACGCAGTATTTT.

The chain carries TRBV7-8 and TRBJ2-2; no clear D gene. The CDR3 covers 13 residues. Trimming cost V 2 bases and J 5 bases, with 6 bases left between them. Germline V lookup: CDR1 SGHVS, CDR2 FQNEAQ. The CDR3 here is CASSLRSTGELFF. In DNA form, the CDR3 reads TGTGCCAGCAGCTTACGTAGTACCGGGGAGCTGTTTTTT.

The rearrangement joins TRBV19 to TRBJ2-5; TRBD1 matches at 9 bases. Germline V gives CDR1 LNHDA, CDR2 SQIVND (reference sequence). The CDR3 totals 16 residues. V lost 1 base to trimming and J lost 2 bases; unmatched junction nucleotides: 5. The CDR3 here is CASSIVRDRGQETQYF. The CDR3 coding sequence is TGTGCCAGTAGTATAGTCCGTGACAGGGGGCAAGAGACCCAGTACTTC.

V and J are TRBV21-1 and TRBJ1-3; the D segment call TRBD1 is taken from the table without a DNA check. TRBV21-1 is recorded as a pseudogene. This CDR3 is 20 amino acids long. CDR3 residues: CASSKARGDRGPTPGNTIYF. The CDR3 DNA follows: TGTGCCAGCAGCAAAGCGAGAGGGGACAGGGGGCCTACTCCGGGAAACACCATATATTTT.

The chain uses TRBV5-6 and TRBJ2-1, with 7 bases identical to TRBD2. The germline CDR1 and CDR2 sequences are SGHDT and YYEEEE. The V gene end was trimmed by 2 bases and the J gene end by 0 bases; junction bases not matched to a gene: 5. The CDR3 totals 16 residues. The CDR3 sequence is CASSFPRGSSYNEQFF. CDR3 DNA: TGTGCCAGCAGCTTCCCACGCGGGAGCTCCTACAATGAGCAGTTCTTC.

V is TRBV5-4 and J is TRBJ2-1; TRBD1 is a possible D gene (6 bases). Germline V CDR1 and CDR2: SGHNT, YYREEE (reference sequence). The CDR3 extends over 15 amino acids. V lost 0 bases and J 3 bases, leaving 10 bases between the germline ends. This CDR3 reads CASSLGGQHYNEQFF. CDR3 coding DNA: TGTGCCAGCAGCTTGGGTGGACAGCACTACAATGAGCAGTTCTTC. The whole variable domain, filled in from reference TRBV5-4 and TRBJ2-1, reads ETGVTQSPTHLIKTRGQQVTLRCSSQSGHNTVSWYQQALGQGPQFIFQYYREEENGRGNFPPRFSGLQFPNYSSELNVNALELDDSALYLCASSLGGQHYNEQFFGPGTRLTVL.

The V call is TRBV2, the J call TRBJ2-2; D call uncertain. Trimming removed 1 base from V and 0 bases from J, with 6 bases in between. Germline V gene sequence: CDR1 SNHLY, CDR2 FYNNEI. The CDR3 contains 15 residues. The CDR3: CASSEGRSNTGELFF. The CDR3 DNA sequence: TGTGCCAGCAGTGAAGGTCGGTCGAACACCGGGGAGCTGTTTTTT.

The V call is TRBV7-8, the J call TRBJ2-7; no clear D gene. Germline CDR1 reads SGHVS; CDR2 reads FQNEAQ. The CDR3 loop spans 13 amino acids. With 2 bases removed from V and 6 bases from J, the gap between germline ends came to 11 bases. The CDR3 DNA is TGTGCCAGCAGCTTATACGGCCAGGTCGAGCAGTACTTC. It specifies CASSLYGQVEQYF. The full variable domain, with the rest looked up from reference TRBV7-8 and TRBJ2-7, is GAGVSQSPRYKVAKRGQDVALRCDPISGHVSLFWYQQALGQGPEFLTYFQNEAQLDKSGLPSDRFFAERPEGSVSTLKIQRTQQEDSAVYLCASSLYGQVEQYFGPGTRLTVT.

CDR3 nucleotides: TGCGCCAGCAGAGACAGGGGGCGAGACGTC. Translating it yields CASRDRGRDV. The chain uses TRBV23-1 and TRBJ2-7; 10 nucleotides line up with TRBD1. TRBV23-1 is an ORF, and what it does is uncertain. This CDR3 is 10 amino acids long.

This chain uses TRBV11-2 with TRBJ1-5; no reliable D call. This CDR3 has 15 amino acids. V was shortened by 3 bases and J by 2 bases, with 11 bases between the two germline ends. The germline CDR1 and CDR2 sequences are SGHAT and FQNNGV. This CDR3 reads CASSLGQEGNQPQHF. The CDR3 DNA reads as TGTGCCAGCAGCTTGGGTCAGGAAGGCAATCAGCCCCAGCATTTT.